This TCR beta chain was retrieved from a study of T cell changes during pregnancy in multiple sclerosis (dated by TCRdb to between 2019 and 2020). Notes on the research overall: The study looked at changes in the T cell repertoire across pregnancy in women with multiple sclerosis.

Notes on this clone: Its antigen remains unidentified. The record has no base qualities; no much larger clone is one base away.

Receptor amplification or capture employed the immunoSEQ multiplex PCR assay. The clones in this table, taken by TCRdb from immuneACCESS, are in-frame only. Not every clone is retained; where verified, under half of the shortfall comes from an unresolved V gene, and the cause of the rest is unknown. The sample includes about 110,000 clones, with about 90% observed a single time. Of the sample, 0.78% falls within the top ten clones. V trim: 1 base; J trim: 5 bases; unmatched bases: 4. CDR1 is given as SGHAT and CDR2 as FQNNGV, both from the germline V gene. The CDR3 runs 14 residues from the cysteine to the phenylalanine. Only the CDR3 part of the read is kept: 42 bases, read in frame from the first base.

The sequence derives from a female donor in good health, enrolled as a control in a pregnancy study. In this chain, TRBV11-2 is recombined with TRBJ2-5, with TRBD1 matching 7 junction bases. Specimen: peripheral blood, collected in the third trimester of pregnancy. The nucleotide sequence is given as TGTGCCAGCAGCTTAGTAGGCAGGGGGGAGACCCAGTACTTC. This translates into CASSLVGRGETQYF. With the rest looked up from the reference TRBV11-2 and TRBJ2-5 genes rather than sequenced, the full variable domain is EAGVAQSPRYKIIEKRQSVAFWCNPISGHATLYWYQQILGQGPKLLIQFQNNGVVDDSQLPKDRFSAERLKGVDSTLKIQPAKLEDSAVYLCASSLVGRGETQYFGPGTRLLVL.